This section outlines one T cell receptor beta chain sequence together with its context. Measured with immunoSEQ multiplex PCR; TCRdb has only the in-frame clones, and not every one. The table has 170,000 or so clones, roughly 87% seen once. Trimming removed 4 bases from V and 5 bases from J; junction bases left unmatched: 10. This CDR3 region has 15 residues. Germline CDR1 and CDR2: SEHNR and FQNEAQ (reference sequence). These data originate in a study of blood T cell repertoires in COVID-19. Study summary: Collection of acute and convalescent COVID-19 samples took place in the United States, Italy and Spain.

The chain has TRBV7-9 and TRBJ2-7, with TRBD1 matching 8 bases. The receptor's source is a woman between 45 and 60 years old who had recovered from COVID-19. Input material: PBMCs or T cells enriched from blood (not recorded which). CDR3 protein: CASSSATTGANEQYF. The CDR3 bases are TGTGCCAGCAGCTCAGCTACGACAGGGGCGAACGAGCAGTACTTC.